This T cell receptor (beta chain) is drawn from a study of CD8+CD57+ T cells in acquired aplastic anemia. Study overall: Sorted CD4+ and CD8+ cells gave an average of 3.2 ug of DNA.

Both TCR beta VDJ combination and CDR3 sequence profiling were carried out. Genomic DNA was the template for this profiling. From the reads, TCRdb called clonotypes with MiXCR, one entry per CDR3 protein. Counted here are a few hundred thousand distinct CDR3 sequences, around 30% occurring once; the ten biggest clones make up approximately 0.82%. This clonotype was recorded a few times. Its antigen is as yet unknown. This sequence may be a read error, since a much larger clone differs from it by one base. Between the trimmed V and J ends, which lost 2 bases and 4 bases, there was a span of 11 bases. Germline CDR1 reads LNHDA; CDR2 reads SQIVND (reference sequence). There are 14 residues in the CDR3. Sequencing involved patients with CD8+CD57+ cell expansion previously shown by flow cytometry. Severe acquired aplastic anemia was present in every patient. No therapy had been given to the patients at the time of blood sampling.

Study-level results: Levels of CD8+ Simpson's diversity were not significantly distinct in patients versus controls.

Sequencing used sorted CD4+, CD8+, or CD8+CD57+ T cells (not recorded which) from PBMCs. The chain recombines TRBV19 with TRBJ1-1; D might be TRBD1 (6 bases). This clonotype originated in a human donor with aplastic anemia. The CDR3 is CASSIRGQGTEAFF. As DNA, the CDR3 is TGTGCCAGTAGTATACGGGGGCAGGGCACTGAAGCTTTCTTT.